This TCR beta chain was recorded in a study of cytomegalovirus exposure and HLA in healthy donors. The overall study: The use of the same platform for the 100 to 150 validation repertoires and the roughly 700 first-cohort repertoires was reported by a later analysis. Study observations and caveats: Subsequent analysis of the 100 to 150 validation repertoires found a tendency for first-cohort TCR clusters to co-occur.

Clones were read by immunoSEQ multiplex PCR, and TCRdb kept only the in-frame ones, dropping some. The sample contains under 80,000 clones, about 89% of which appear only once. The V segment lost 4 bases and the J segment 4 bases; nucleotides outside the gene matches: 10. This CDR3 contains 16 residues. Germline lookup yields CDR1 SGHTA and CDR2 FQGNSA. Regarding this clone: Antigen unknown.

The genes are TRBV7-2 and TRBJ2-5; the match to TRBD2 covers 9 bases. Material for sequencing was PBMCs. This TCR derives from a woman in her late teens or twenties in good health and CMV-seronegative. CDR3 coding DNA: TGTGCCAGCAGCTGGAGGGGCGGGGGGGCCGGAGAGACCCAGTACTTC. It specifies CASSWRGGGAGETQYF.